The T cell receptor (beta chain) under discussion was sequenced for a study of blood T cells in healthy people across ages. Whole-study context: Per two T cells, template switching captured roughly one barcoded beta molecule.

Germline assignment: CDR1 SGHRS and CDR2 YFSETQ. CDR3 size: 17 residues. The V gene lost 0 bases and the J gene lost 4 bases, with 17 bases spanning the gap. Regarding this clonotype: Its antigen is currently unknown.

Primers used in a second PCR of about 6 to 11 cycles were a sample-barcoded 5' primer and a J-beta primer mix. Each CDR3 protein is one row after TCRdb ran MiXCR on the 5' RACE reads. The data hold fewer than 1.5 million distinct CDR3 sequences, with 40% to 50% observed a single time. Study-wide results and limits: Diversity of TCR beta per million T cells declined in a roughly linear way with age. Strong correlation existed between TCR beta diversity and naive T cell percentage.

What was sequenced was blood. The sequence was obtained from a woman aged 18 to 35 in good health. This chain links TRBV5-1 with TRBJ2-1; D call uncertain. The CDR3 bases are TGCGCCAGCAGCTTGGGTACTGAGGTTTTAAGGTACAATGAGCAGTTCTTC. Translating gives CASSLGTEVLRYNEQFF.